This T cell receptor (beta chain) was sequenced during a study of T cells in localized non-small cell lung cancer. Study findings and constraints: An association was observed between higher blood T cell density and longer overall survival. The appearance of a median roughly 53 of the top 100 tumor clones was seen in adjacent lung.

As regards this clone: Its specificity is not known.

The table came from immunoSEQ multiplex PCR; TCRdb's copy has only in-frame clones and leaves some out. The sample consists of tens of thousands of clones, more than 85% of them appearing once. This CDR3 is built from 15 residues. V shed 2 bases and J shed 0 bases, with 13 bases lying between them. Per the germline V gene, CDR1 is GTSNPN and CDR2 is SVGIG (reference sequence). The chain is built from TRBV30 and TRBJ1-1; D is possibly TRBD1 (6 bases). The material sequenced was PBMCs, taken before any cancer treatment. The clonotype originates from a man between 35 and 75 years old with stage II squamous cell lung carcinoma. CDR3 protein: CAWSLRTAMNTEAFF. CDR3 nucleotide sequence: TGTGCCTGGAGTCTCAGGACAGCTATGAACACTGAAGCTTTCTTT.